These 3 T cell receptor beta chains originate from one sample sequenced in a study of shared clonotypes between healthy human individuals. Data came from immunoSEQ multiplex PCR; TCRdb stores just in-frame clones and leaves some out. Of about 480,000 clones listed, 75% to 85% were seen once; the top ten hold 10% to 15%. Sequencing was carried out using PBMCs. Source of these receptors: a woman aged 40 to 50 in good health. Some clones in this sample may be carry-over from other donors' samples.

The V call is TRBV7-2, the J call TRBJ2-1; possible D gene TRBD2, 5 bases. Germline V lookup: CDR1 SGHTA, CDR2 FQGNSA. Deletions cut 0 bases from V and 2 bases from J, with 8 bases between. This CDR3 is built from 15 residues. The CDR3 protein is CASSLASGAYNEQFF. CDR3 sequence (DNA): TGTGCCAGCAGCTTAGCAAGCGGAGCCTACAATGAGCAGTTCTTC.

The chain is built from TRBV27 and TRBJ1-2; 12 positions agree with TRBD1. The V gene end was trimmed by 2 bases and the J gene end by 4 bases; junction bases not matched to a gene: 8. The CDR3 totals 17 residues. Germline V gene sequence: CDR1 MNHEY, CDR2 SMNVEV (reference sequence). The chain's CDR3 is CASSLGDRGRWGYGYTF. The CDR3 DNA reads TGTGCCAGCAGTTTAGGGGACAGGGGGCGATGGGGCTATGGCTACACCTTC.

V usage is TRBV28 and J usage is TRBJ2-3, with TRBD1 as a possible D gene (6 bases). This CDR3 is built from 15 residues. Germline V gene lookup returns CDR1 MDHEN and CDR2 SYDVKM. V was cut by 6 bases and J by 3 bases, with 16 bases left in between. CDR3 bases: TGTGCCAGCAGCGACCCCGGTACAGGGACAGATACGCAGTATTTT. Its translation is CASSDPGTGTDTQYF.